This T cell receptor beta chain was obtained from a study of early T cells in non-severe SARS-CoV-2 infection. On the study more broadly: Bulk RNA from unsorted whole blood was sequenced; chains were unpaired.

Each cDNA molecule carried a unique molecular identifier. TCRdb redid the calling of the 5' RACE reads with MiXCR, one entry per CDR3 protein. Found here are fewer than 120,000 distinct CDR3 sequences, roughly an eighth of them singletons; the top ten hold approximately 4%. This clonotype was observed at least ten times. Its antigen is currently unknown. Study results and limitations: Matching results from VDJdb favored anti-spike CD8 responses, leaving private and CD4 specificities undetected.

V was pared by 1 base and J by 0 bases, with 4 bases between. The germline gives CDR1 LNHDA, CDR2 SQIVND (reference sequence). The CDR3 is made up of 14 amino acids. Sequences were derived from whole blood, sampled at baseline. This clonotype was obtained from an adult who was a healthcare worker with PCR-confirmed SARS-CoV-2 infection or an uninfected control (not recorded which). The chain has TRBV19 and TRBJ2-1; D remains ambiguous. The CDR3 loop reads CASSIASSYNEQFF. In nucleotides, the CDR3 is TGTGCCAGTAGTATAGCAAGCTCCTACAATGAGCAGTTCTTC.